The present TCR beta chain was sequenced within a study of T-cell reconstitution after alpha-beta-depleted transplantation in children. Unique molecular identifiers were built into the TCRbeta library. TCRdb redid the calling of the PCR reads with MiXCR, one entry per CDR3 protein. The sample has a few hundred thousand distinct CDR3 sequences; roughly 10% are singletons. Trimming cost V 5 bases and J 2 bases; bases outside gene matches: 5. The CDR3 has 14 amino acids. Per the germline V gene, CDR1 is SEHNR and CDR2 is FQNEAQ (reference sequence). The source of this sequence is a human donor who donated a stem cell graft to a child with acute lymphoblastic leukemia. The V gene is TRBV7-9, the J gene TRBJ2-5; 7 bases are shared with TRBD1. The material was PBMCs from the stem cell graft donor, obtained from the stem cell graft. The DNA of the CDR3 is TGTGCCAGCAGCCCCCGGGACAGACAAGAGACCCAGTACTTC. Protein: CASSPRDRQETQYF.